A single sample is the source of the 19 T cell receptor beta chains below, sequenced in a study of Ad26.COV2.S vaccination and SARS-CoV-2 variants. Documented treatment: around 19 received Ad26.COV2.S at low or high dose, single or two shots; five or six received placebo; per-sample allocation not given. Sampling took place 63 days after the first vaccine or placebo injection. Clones were read by immunoSEQ multiplex PCR, and TCRdb kept only the in-frame ones, dropping some. The repertoire has 300,000 to 500,000 clones, around nine tenths of them found once; the top ten carry 3.5%. The input for sequencing was peripheral blood, taken in a trial of Ad26.COV2.S vaccine versus placebo. The receptors were sampled from a person aged 18-65 years who received the Ad26.COV2.S COVID-19 vaccine or a placebo.

The chain recombines TRBV15 with TRBJ2-3, with TRBD2 matching over 7 bases. Per germline, CDR1 LNHNV and CDR2 YYDKDF (reference sequence). This CDR3 has 16 residues. Losses at the gene ends were 4 bases for V and 5 bases for J; bases not matched to a gene: 12. CDR3 sequence (DNA): TGTGCCACCAGCACTTCTATCGGACTAGGGCGAGATACGCAGTATTTT. It yields the protein CATSTSIGLGRDTQYF.

The rearrangement joins TRBV7-2 to TRBJ2-7; no firm D call. With 0 bases removed from V and 4 bases from J, the gap between germline ends came to 4 bases. Germline-derived CDR1 and CDR2 are SGHTA and FQGNSA. This CDR3 is built from 12 residues. Here the CDR3 DNA reads TGTGCCAGCAGCTTAGCACGGTACGAGCAGTACTTC. This translates into CASSLARYEQYF.

This sequence joins TRBV2 and TRBJ2-4; D not resolved. Trimming shortened V by 8 bases and J by 0 bases, and 17 bases separated the two germline ends. The germline gives CDR1 SNHLY, CDR2 FYNNEI. The CDR3 loop spans 16 amino acids. The CDR3 loop reads CASGPPRALAKNIQYF. For the CDR3, the DNA is TGTGCCAGCGGACCGCCAAGAGCACTAGCCAAAAACATTCAGTACTTC.

The rearrangement links TRBV4-1 to TRBJ2-1; the D gene could be TRBD1 or TRBD2 (6 bases each). This CDR3 region has 12 residues. V was pared by 4 bases and J by 8 bases, with 9 bases between. In germline, CDR1 is MGHRA, CDR2 YSYEKL. CDR3 sequence reads: CASSRGGHEQFF. As DNA, the CDR3 is TGCGCCAGCAGCCGAGGGGGGCATGAGCAGTTCTTC.

V and J are TRBV5-1 and TRBJ2-2; TRBD1 agrees at 9 bases. CDR1 and CDR2 from the germline V gene are SGHRS and YFSETQ. J was trimmed by 3 bases and V by 0 bases; bases with no gene match: 3. There are 16 residues in the CDR3. CDR3 in amino acids: CASSLGDREDTGELFF. CDR3 sequence (DNA): TGCGCCAGCAGCTTGGGGGACAGGGAGGACACCGGGGAGCTGTTTTTT.

V gene TRBV9 combines with J gene TRBJ2-3; TRBD2 might be the D (6 bases). CDR3 length: 16 residues. V was trimmed by 0 bases and J by 1 base, leaving 12 bases between them. Germline V gene lookup returns CDR1 SGDLS and CDR2 YYNGEE. The CDR3 loop is CASSVGGSGGTDTQYF. The CDR3 DNA reads TGTGCCAGCAGCGTAGGAGGTAGCGGAGGCACAGATACGCAGTATTTT.

V is TRBV4-1 and J is TRBJ2-5, with D maybe TRBD1 (5 bases). This CDR3 spans 15 amino acids. Germline V CDR1 and CDR2: MGHRA, YSYEKL. The V and J ends lost 4 bases and 5 bases respectively, with 17 bases between them. CDR3 bases: TGCGCCAGCAGCCGATTTCAGGGTTCCAGGGAGACCCAGTACTTC. Its protein product is CASSRFQGSRETQYF.

The chain recombines TRBV7-9 with TRBJ2-7; the match to TRBD2 covers 11 bases. The CDR3 extends over 15 amino acids. Trimming removed 5 bases from V and 5 bases from J; junction bases left unmatched: 8. Germline lookup yields CDR1 SEHNR and CDR2 FQNEAQ (reference sequence). CDR3 amino acids: CASSPSGLAVNEQYF. The CDR3 coding sequence is TGTGCCAGCAGCCCGTCGGGACTAGCGGTTAACGAGCAGTACTTC.

V is TRBV19 and J is TRBJ2-1; D possibly corresponds to TRBD1 (6 bases). The germline V gene encodes CDR1 LNHDA and CDR2 SQIVND (reference sequence). The CDR3 is made up of 14 amino acids. V lost 10 bases to trimming and J lost 9 bases, with 22 bases between them. The CDR3 DNA reads as TGTGCCACCCAATACGGGACATTCGAGGGTGAGCAGTTCTTC. Its translation is CATQYGTFEGEQFF. The entire variable domain, with the rest obtained from reference TRBV19 and TRBJ2-1, is as follows: DGGITQSPKYLFRKEGQNVTLSCEQNLNHDAMYWYRQDPGQGLRLIYYSQIVNDFQKGDIAEGYSVSREKKESFPLTVTSAQKNPTAFYLCATQYGTFEGEQFFGPGTRLTVL.

The genes are TRBV5-1 and TRBJ1-1; the match to TRBD1 covers 9 bases. Germline CDR1 SGHRS, CDR2 YFSETQ. V lost 0 bases and J lost 6; bases outside the gene matches: 3. The CDR3 runs 14 residues. This chain's CDR3 is CASSLGDRDPEAFF. The CDR3, as DNA: TGCGCCAGCAGCTTGGGGGACAGGGACCCTGAAGCTTTCTTT.

V and J are TRBV7-2 and TRBJ2-1; 13 nucleotides match TRBD2. The germline gives CDR1 SGHTA, CDR2 FQGNSA. The CDR3 is 15 residues long. J was trimmed by 10 bases and V by 2 bases; bases with no gene match: 5. The CDR3 loop reads CASSLLTSGGGEQFF. Written as DNA, the CDR3 is TGTGCCAGCAGCTTACTCACTAGCGGGGGGGGCGAGCAGTTCTTC.

The chain links TRBV9 to TRBJ2-3, with D possibly called TRBD1 or TRBD2 (5 bases each). This CDR3 comprises 15 residues. Trimming cost V 0 bases and J 4 bases, with 12 bases left between them. Germline loops: CDR1 SGDLS, CDR2 YYNGEE. The CDR3 here is CASSVGNVGADTQYF. The CDR3, as DNA: TGTGCCAGCAGCGTAGGAAATGTGGGGGCAGATACGCAGTATTTT.

V usage is TRBV7-9 and J usage is TRBJ2-7, with a tentative D call TRBD1 (6 bases). Germline lookup yields CDR1 SEHNR and CDR2 FQNEAQ (reference sequence). Trimming removed 1 base from V and 1 base from J, with 11 bases in between. The CDR3 consists of 15 residues. The CDR3 loop reads CASSLVTGRSYEQYF. In DNA form, the CDR3 reads TGTGCCAGCAGCTTAGTTACAGGGCGATCCTACGAGCAGTACTTC.

This chain uses TRBV7-2 with TRBJ1-5, with D unresolved. V was pared by 0 bases and J by 5 bases, with 11 bases between. Germline CDR1 SGHTA, CDR2 FQGNSA. The CDR3 consists of 15 residues. CDR3 region: CASSLAAGRDQPQHF. The CDR3 DNA reads as TGTGCCAGCAGCTTAGCGGCGGGTAGGGATCAGCCCCAGCATTTT.

This chain uses TRBV27 with TRBJ2-3; 9 bases fit TRBD1. This CDR3 comprises 14 residues. The germline V gene encodes CDR1 MNHEY and CDR2 SMNVEV (reference sequence). The V segment lost 10 bases and the J segment 0 bases; nucleotides outside the gene matches: 5. The CDR3 loop reads CATTGGESTDTQYF. In DNA form, the CDR3 reads TGTGCCACTACAGGGGGCGAGAGCACAGATACGCAGTATTTT.

The J gene is TRBJ1-2, the V gene TRBV3-1 (or the pseudogene TRBV3-2), with 9 bases that match TRBD1. CDR3 length: 19 residues. After removal of 4 bases from V and 0 bases from J, the junction contained 15 bases not matched to a gene. Germline V CDR1 and CDR2: LGHDT, YNNKEL (reference sequence). The CDR3 loop reads CASSPPVRTGVPSNYGYTF. The CDR3 region has the DNA TGTGCCAGCAGCCCCCCCGTCCGGACAGGGGTTCCCTCTAACTATGGCTACACCTTC.

The genes are TRBV7-9 and TRBJ1-2; D remains unclear. Trimming removed 0 bases at V and 8 bases at J, with 10 bases between. Per the germline V gene, CDR1 is SEHNR and CDR2 is FQNEAQ (reference sequence). This CDR3 has 13 residues. The DNA of the CDR3 is TGTGCCAGCAGCTTAGCCCAAGGAGGGGGCTACACCTTC. Its translation: CASSLAQGGGYTF.

This sequence joins TRBV7-2 and TRBJ2-5, with D possibly matching TRBD2 (7 bases). Germline CDR1 and CDR2: SGHTA and FQGNSA. The CDR3 totals 17 residues. Between the trimmed V and J ends, which lost 2 bases and 5 bases, there was a span of 21 bases. The CDR3 loop reads CASSLNYAGAMGETQYF. The CDR3 nucleotides are TGTGCCAGCAGCTTAAACTACGCGGGGGCCATGGGTGAGACCCAGTACTTC.

V usage is TRBV19 and J usage is TRBJ2-5; tentative D call: TRBD2 (5 bases). The CDR3 covers 14 residues. Germline V lookup: CDR1 LNHDA, CDR2 SQIVND (reference sequence). Trimming took 4 bases from V and 5 from J, leaving 14 bases between them. CDR3 loop: CASSTGIPLETQYF. The CDR3 region has the DNA TGTGCCAGTAGTACCGGGATACCATTGGAGACCCAGTACTTC.